The T cell receptor beta chain under discussion was sequenced for a study of shared T cell receptors in the human thymus. The protocol was immunoSEQ multiplex PCR, while the TCRdb copy is restricted to in-frame clones and leaves out a portion. The sample consists of roughly 560,000 clones, around 82% of them appearing once. Losses at the gene ends were 4 bases for V and 9 bases for J; bases not matched to a gene: 13. Germline V lookup: CDR1 SGHRS, CDR2 YFSETQ. There are 17 residues in the CDR3. This sample was shared with a second study, whose subject was human thymus T cells. Per that paper: Those donating were healthy Finnish infants in corrective surgery for congenital heart defects. The study used thymus tissue resected during corrective heart surgery. It looked as if thymic and blood repertoires used V and J genes in a biased way. Related work showed strongly overlapping thymic repertoires across unrelated individuals.

The chain carries TRBV5-1 and TRBJ2-1; 13 bases agree with TRBD2. The TCR sequence derives from a boy under three years old with a congenital heart defect. Sequencing was done on a sample of thymocytes. Here the CDR3 reads CASSAGTSGTSAGEQFF. The DNA of the CDR3 is TGCGCCAGCAGCGCCGGGACTAGCGGGACCTCGGCGGGTGAGCAGTTCTTC.